This TCR beta chain stems from a study of radiotherapy plus CTLA-4 blockade in lung cancer. The wider study: Of all patients, 15% to 20% responded objectively and 25% to 35% showed disease control. Broader study findings: Following radiotherapy plus ipilimumab, tumor-derived TCR clones expanded in the blood.

V dropped 4 bases and J dropped 5; count of bases not matched to a gene: 6. The CDR3 totals 16 residues. Germline CDR1 is SGHNT and CDR2 is YYREEE (reference sequence). The repertoire was sequenced with immunoSEQ multiplex PCR; TCRdb's copy has only in-frame clones and lacks some. Of tens of thousands of clones listed, 60% to 80% are singletons. This clone appeared a few times. Its antigen is not identified. The sequence was obtained from a human donor with non-small cell lung cancer who had a complete response to radiotherapy plus ipilimumab. The V call is TRBV5-4, the J call TRBJ2-2; the match to TRBD2 covers 12 bases. The sample in question was peripheral blood, obtained from a patient treated with radiotherapy plus ipilimumab. CDR3 residues: CASSEASGRGTGELFF. As DNA, the CDR3 is TGTGCCAGCAGCGAAGCTAGCGGGAGGGGGACCGGGGAGCTGTTTTTT.